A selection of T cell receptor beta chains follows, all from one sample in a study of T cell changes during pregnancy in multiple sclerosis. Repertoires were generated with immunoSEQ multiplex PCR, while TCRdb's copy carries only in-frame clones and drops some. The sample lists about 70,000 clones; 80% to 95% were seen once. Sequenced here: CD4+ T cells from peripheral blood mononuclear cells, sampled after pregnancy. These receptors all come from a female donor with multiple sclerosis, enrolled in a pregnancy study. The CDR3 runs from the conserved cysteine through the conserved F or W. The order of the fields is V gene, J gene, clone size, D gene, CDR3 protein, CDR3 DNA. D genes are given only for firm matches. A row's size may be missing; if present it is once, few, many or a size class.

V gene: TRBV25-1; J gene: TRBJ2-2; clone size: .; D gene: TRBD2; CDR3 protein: CASSMTAGVLTGELFF; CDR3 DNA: TGTGCCAGCTCCATGACGGCGGGAGTCTTGACCGGGGAGCTGTTTTTT
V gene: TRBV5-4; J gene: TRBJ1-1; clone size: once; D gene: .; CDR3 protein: CASKNQQGPTEAFF; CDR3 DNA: TGTGCCAGCAAGAACCAACAGGGACCCACTGAAGCTTTCTTT
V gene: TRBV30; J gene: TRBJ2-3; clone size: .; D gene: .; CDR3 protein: CAWSDGAVRWDTQYF; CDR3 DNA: TGTGCCTGGAGTGACGGAGCGGTCCGATGGGATACGCAGTATTTT
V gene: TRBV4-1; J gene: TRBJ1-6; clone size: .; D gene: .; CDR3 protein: CASSQDSGESSPLHF; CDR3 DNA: TGCGCCAGCAGCCAAGATTCTGGGGAGTCCTCACCCCTCCACTTT
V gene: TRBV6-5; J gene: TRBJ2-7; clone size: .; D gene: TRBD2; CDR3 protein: CASSYSTSGGYEQYF; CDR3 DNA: TGTGCCAGCAGTTACTCGACTAGCGGGGGCTACGAGCAGTACTTC
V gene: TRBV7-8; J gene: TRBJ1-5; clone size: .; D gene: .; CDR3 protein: CASSLGGGSLGNQPQHF; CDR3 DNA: TGTGCCAGCAGCTTGGGGGGAGGGTCCCTAGGCAATCAGCCCCAGCATTTT
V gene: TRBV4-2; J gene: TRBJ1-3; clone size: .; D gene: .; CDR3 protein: CASSPAGRMTGNTIYF; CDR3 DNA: TGTGCCAGCAGCCCAGCAGGAAGGATGACTGGAAACACCATATATTTT
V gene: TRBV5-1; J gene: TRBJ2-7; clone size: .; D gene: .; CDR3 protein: CASSLDIPYEQYF; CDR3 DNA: TGCGCCAGCAGCTTGGACATACCCTACGAGCAGTACTTC
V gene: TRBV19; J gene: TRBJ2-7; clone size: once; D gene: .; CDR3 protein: CASSINWGVYEQYF; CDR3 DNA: TGTGCCAGTAGTATAAATTGGGGAGTTTACGAGCAGTACTTC
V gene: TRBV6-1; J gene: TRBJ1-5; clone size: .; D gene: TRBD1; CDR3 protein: CASTWTGRNNQPQHF; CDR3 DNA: TGTGCCAGCACCTGGACAGGGCGAAACAATCAGCCCCAGCATTTT
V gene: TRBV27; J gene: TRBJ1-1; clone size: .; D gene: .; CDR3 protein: CASRDRLNTEAFF; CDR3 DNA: TGTGCCAGCAGGGACAGATTAAACACTGAAGCTTTCTTT
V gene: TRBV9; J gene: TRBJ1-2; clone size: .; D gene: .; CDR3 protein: CASSVSQNYGYTF; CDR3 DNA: TGTGCCAGCAGCGTTTCACAGAACTATGGCTACACCTTC
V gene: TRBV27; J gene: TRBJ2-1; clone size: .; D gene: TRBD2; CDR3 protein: CASSLPPGGGRVDEQFF; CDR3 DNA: TGTGCCAGCAGTTTACCCCCCGGGGGCGGGAGGGTGGATGAGCAGTTCTTC
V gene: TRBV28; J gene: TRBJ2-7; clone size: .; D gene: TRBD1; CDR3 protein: CASSFGTGRGQYF; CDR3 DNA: TGTGCCAGCAGTTTCGGGACAGGGCGGGGGCAGTACTTC
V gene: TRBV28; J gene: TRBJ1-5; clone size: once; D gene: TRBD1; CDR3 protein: CASSLIGRGRQPQHF; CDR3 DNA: TGTGCCAGCAGTTTAATAGGCAGGGGGCGGCAGCCCCAGCATTTT
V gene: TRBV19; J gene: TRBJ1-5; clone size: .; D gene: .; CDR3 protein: CASSIGGGIGNQPQHF; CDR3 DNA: TGTGCCAGTAGTATAGGAGGAGGGATCGGCAATCAGCCCCAGCATTTT
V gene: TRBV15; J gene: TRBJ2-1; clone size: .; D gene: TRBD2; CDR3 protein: CATSRDSGRANEQFF; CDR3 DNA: TGTGCCACCAGCAGAGATAGCGGGAGGGCCAATGAGCAGTTCTTC
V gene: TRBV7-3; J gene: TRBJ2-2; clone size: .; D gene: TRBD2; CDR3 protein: CASSLTGLAGATGELFF; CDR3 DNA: TGTGCCAGCAGCTTAACCGGGCTAGCGGGAGCAACCGGGGAGCTGTTTTTT
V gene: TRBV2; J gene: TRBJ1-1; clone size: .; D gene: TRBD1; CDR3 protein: CASSADRGRMNTEAFF; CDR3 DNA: TGTGCCAGCAGTGCGGACAGGGGGCGAATGAACACTGAAGCTTTCTTT
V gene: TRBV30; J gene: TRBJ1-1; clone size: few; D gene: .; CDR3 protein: CAWSVQGGWAEAFF; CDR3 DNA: TGTGCCTGGAGCGTACAGGGTGGGTGGGCTGAAGCTTTCTTT
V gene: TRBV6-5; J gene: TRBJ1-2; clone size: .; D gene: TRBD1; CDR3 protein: CASSSRGRIYGYTF; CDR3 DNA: TGTGCCAGCAGTAGCAGGGGGCGAATCTATGGCTACACCTTC
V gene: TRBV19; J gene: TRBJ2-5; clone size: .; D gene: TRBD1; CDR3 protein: CASTPGQGGETQYF; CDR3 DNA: TGTGCCAGTACCCCGGGACAGGGAGGAGAGACCCAGTACTTC
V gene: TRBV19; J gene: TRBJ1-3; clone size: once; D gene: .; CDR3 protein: CASSIYVDSSGNTIYF; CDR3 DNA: TGTGCCAGTAGTATATACGTGGACAGCTCTGGAAACACCATATATTTT
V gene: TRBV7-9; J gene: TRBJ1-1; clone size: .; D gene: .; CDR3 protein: CASSPGLGANTEAFF; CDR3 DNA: TGTGCCAGCAGCCCAGGCCTAGGGGCGAACACTGAAGCTTTCTTT
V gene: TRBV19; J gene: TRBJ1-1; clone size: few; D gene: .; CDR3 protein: CASGADGLNTEAFF; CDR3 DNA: TGTGCCAGTGGGGCCGACGGCCTGAACACTGAAGCTTTCTTT
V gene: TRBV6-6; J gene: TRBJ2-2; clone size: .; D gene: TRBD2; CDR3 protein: CASSFPGRATTGELFF; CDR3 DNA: TGTGCCAGCAGTTTCCCCGGGAGGGCCACCACCGGGGAGCTGTTTTTT
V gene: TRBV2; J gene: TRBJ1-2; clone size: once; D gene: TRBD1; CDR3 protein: CASSEGRTGFGGYTF; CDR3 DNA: TGTGCCAGCAGTGAGGGCCGGACAGGGTTTGGTGGCTACACCTTC
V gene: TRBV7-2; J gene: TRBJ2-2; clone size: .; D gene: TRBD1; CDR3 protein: CASSLRDSRTGELFF; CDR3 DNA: TGTGCCAGCAGCTTAAGGGACAGCCGTACCGGGGAGCTGTTTTTT
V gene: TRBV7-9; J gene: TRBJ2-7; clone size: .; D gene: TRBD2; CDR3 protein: CASSWDSGTSYEQYF; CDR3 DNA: TGTGCCAGCAGCTGGGATAGCGGGACCTCCTACGAGCAGTACTTC
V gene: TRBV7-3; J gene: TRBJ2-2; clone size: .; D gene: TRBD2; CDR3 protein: CASSLPGLADTGELFF; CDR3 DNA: TGTGCCAGCAGCCTACCGGGACTAGCGGACACCGGGGAGCTGTTTTTT
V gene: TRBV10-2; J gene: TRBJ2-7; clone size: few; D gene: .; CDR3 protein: CASSEPDSFNYEQYF; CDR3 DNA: TGCGCCAGCAGTGAGCCCGACAGTTTTAACTACGAGCAGTACTTC
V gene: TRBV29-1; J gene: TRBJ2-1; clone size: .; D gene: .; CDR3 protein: CSGARTELSEQFF; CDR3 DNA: TGCAGTGGAGCAAGGACAGAACTAAGTGAGCAGTTCTTC
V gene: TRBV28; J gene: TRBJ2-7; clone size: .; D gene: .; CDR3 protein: CASSTPDTFRGQYF; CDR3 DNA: TGTGCCAGCAGTACACCAGACACTTTTCGGGGGCAGTACTTC
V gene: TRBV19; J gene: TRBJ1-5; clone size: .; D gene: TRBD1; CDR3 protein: CASSARPAGGQPQHF; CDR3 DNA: TGTGCCAGTAGTGCCAGGCCAGCAGGGGGCCAGCCCCAGCATTTT
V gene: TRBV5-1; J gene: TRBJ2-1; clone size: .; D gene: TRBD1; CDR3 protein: CASSQTGNEQFF; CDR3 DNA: TGCGCCAGCAGCCAGACAGGGAACGAGCAGTTCTTC
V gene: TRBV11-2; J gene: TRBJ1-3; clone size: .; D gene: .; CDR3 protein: CASSAFGGIYGNTIYF; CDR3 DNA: TGTGCCAGCAGCGCCTTCGGGGGAATATATGGAAACACCATATATTTT
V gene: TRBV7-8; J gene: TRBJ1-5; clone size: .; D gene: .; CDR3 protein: CASSLVSARSNQPQHF; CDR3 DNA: TGTGCCAGCAGCTTAGTAAGTGCGAGGAGCAATCAGCCCCAGCATTTT
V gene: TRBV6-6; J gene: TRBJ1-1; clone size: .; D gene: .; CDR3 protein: CASSYSTRRDTEAFF; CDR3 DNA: TGTGCCAGCAGTTACTCCACCCGGCGGGACACTGAAGCTTTCTTT
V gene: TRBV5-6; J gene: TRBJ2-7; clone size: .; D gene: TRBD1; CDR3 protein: CASSLGDRLSSYEQYF; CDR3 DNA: TGTGCCAGCAGCTTGGGGGACAGGCTTTCTTCCTACGAGCAGTACTTC
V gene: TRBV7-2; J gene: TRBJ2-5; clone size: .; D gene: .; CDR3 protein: CASSLGGGTQYF; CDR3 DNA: TGTGCCAGCAGCTTAGGAGGCGGGACCCAGTACTTC
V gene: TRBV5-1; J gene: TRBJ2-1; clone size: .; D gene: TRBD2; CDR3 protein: CASSLPGLDYNEQFF; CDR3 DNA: TGCGCCAGCAGCCTACCCGGACTAGATTACAATGAGCAGTTCTTC
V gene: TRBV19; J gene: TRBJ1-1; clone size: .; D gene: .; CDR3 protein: CASSIQGNTEAFF; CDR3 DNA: TGTGCCAGTAGTATACAGGGGAACACTGAAGCTTTCTTT
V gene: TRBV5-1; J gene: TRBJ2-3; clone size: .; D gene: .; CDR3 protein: CASSPGLHTDTQYF; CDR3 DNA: TGCGCCAGCAGCCCGGGACTTCACACAGATACGCAGTATTTT
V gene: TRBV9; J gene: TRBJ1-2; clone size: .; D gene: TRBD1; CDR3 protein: CASSVGAGGTGYTF; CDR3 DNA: TGTGCCAGCAGCGTAGGGGCAGGGGGCACTGGCTACACCTTC
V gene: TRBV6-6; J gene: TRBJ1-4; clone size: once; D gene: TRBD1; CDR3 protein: CASSYGGTGAEKLFF; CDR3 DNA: TGTGCCAGCAGTTACGGGGGGACAGGGGCCGAAAAACTGTTTTTT
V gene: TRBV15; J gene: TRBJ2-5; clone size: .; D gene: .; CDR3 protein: CATELQGAGTQYF; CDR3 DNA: TGTGCCACCGAGCTACAGGGCGCGGGGACCCAGTACTTC
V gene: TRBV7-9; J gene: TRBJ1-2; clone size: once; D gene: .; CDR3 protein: CASSLGGGEAYGYTF; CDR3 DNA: TGTGCCAGCAGCTTAGGAGGAGGGGAAGCCTATGGCTACACCTTC
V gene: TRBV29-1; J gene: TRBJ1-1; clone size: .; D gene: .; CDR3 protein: CSVGHNTEAFF; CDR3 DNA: TGCAGCGTTGGACACAACACTGAAGCTTTCTTT
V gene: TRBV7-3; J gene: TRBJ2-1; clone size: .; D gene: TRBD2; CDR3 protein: CASSFKTGGANEQFF; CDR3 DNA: TGTGCCAGCAGCTTTAAGACGGGAGGAGCGAATGAGCAGTTCTTC
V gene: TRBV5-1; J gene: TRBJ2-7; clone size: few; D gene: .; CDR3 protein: CASSLGLDPHEQYF; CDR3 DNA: TGCGCCAGCAGCTTGGGACTAGATCCCCACGAGCAGTACTTC